The present entry profiles one T cell receptor (beta chain) with its context. Its antigen is unknown. This specimen comes from a study of OX40 agonist ivuxolimab in advanced cancers. Overall study: Patients received the agonistic anti-OX40 (CD134) antibody ivuxolimab. Partial responses were achieved by three patients, one with hepatocellular carcinoma and two with cutaneous melanoma. Study-wide results and caveats: Some of the lowest clonal expansion was seen in partial responders at 0.1-3.0 mg/kg. No determination was made of the antigen specificity of the expanded peripheral T cells.

The CDR3 loop spans 14 amino acids. Per the germline V gene, CDR1 is SGHAT and CDR2 is FQNNGV. The V end lost 2 bases, the J end lost 7 bases, and 12 bases lay between the germline ends. Using immunoSEQ multiplex PCR, the repertoire was profiled, and TCRdb retains in-frame clones only, with some absent. This table has about 73,000 clones, about 94% appearing once. The source material was CD4+ or CD8+ T cells sorted from blood, sampled in a trial of the OX40 agonist ivuxolimab. This TCR derives from an adult with an advanced solid tumor such as melanoma, head and neck, liver or kidney cancer. The V gene is TRBV11-2, the J gene TRBJ2-1; D is uncertain. CDR3 in amino acids: CASSLSWVRNEQFF. CDR3 coding DNA: TGTGCCAGCAGCTTATCCTGGGTGAGAAATGAGCAGTTCTTC.